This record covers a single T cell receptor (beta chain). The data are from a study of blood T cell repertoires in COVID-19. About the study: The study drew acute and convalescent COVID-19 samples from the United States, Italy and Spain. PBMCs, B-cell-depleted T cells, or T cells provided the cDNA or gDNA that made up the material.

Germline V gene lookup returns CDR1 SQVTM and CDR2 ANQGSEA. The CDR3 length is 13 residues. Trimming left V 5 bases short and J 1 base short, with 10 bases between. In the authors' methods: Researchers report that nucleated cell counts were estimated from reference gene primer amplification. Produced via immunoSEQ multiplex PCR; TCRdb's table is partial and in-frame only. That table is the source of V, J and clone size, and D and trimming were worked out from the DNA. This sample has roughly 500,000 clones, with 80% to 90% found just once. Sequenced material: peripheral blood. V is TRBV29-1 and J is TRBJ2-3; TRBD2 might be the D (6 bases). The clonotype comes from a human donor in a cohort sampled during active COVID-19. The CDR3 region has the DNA TGCAGCGTTTCGGCTAGCGGCACAGATACGCAGTATTTT. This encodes CSVSASGTDTQYF.